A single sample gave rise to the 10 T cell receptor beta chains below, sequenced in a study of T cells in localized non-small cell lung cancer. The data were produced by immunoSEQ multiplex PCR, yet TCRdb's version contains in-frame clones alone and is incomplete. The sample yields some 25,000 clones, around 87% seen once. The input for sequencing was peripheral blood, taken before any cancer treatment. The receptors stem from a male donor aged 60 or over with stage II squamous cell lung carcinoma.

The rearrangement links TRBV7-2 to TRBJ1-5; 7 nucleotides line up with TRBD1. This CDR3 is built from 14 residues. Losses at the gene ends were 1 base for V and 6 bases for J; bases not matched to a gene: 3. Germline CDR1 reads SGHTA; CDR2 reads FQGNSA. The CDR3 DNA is TGTGCCAGCAGCTTAGACAGGGGAGGTCAGCCCCAGCATTTT. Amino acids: CASSLDRGGQPQHF.

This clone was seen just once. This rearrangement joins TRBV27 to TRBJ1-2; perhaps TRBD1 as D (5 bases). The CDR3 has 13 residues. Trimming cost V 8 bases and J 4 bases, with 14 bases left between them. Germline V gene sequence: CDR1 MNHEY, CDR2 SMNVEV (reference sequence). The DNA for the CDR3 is TGTGCCAGCTGCGGTCAGGGAAGCTATGGCTACACCTTC. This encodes CASCGQGSYGYTF.

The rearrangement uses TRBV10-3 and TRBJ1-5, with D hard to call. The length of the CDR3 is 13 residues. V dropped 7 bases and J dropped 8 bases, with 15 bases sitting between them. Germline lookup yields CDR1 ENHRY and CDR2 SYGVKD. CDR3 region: CAITSTPTKPQHF. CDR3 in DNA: TGTGCCATCACCTCGACCCCGACGAAGCCCCAGCATTTT.

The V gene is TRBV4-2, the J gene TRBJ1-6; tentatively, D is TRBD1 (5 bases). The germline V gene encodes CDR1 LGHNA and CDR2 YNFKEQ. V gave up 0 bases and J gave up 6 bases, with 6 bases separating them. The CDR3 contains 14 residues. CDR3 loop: CASSQEGVNSPLHF. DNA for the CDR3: TGTGCCAGCAGCCAAGAGGGGGTTAATTCACCCCTCCACTTT.

Written as DNA, the CDR3 is TGTGCCACCTCGACGGACAGGGCTAGTGGCTACACCTTC. It specifies CATSTDRASGYTF. The chain recombines TRBV6-1 with TRBJ1-2, with TRBD1 matching over 8 bases. V lost 10 bases and J lost 7; bases outside the gene matches: 11. Germline V gene sequence: CDR1 MNHNS, CDR2 SASEGT. CDR3 length: 13 amino acids.

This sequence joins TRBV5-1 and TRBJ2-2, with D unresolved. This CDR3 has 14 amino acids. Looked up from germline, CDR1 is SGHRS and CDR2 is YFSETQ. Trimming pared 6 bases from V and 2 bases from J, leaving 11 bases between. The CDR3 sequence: CASMGSGNTGELFF. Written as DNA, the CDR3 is TGCGCCAGCATGGGGTCAGGAAACACCGGGGAGCTGTTTTTT.

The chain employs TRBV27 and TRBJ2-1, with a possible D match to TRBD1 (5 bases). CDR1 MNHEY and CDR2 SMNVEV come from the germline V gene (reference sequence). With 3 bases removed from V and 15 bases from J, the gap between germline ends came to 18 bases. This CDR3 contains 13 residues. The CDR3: CASSLSNRLKLFF. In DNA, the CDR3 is TGTGCCAGCAGTTTGAGCAACAGGTTGAAGCTGTTCTTC.

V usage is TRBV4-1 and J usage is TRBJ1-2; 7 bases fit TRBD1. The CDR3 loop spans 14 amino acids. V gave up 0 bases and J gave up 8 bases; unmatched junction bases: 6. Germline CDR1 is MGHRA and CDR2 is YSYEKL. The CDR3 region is CASSQDQTGLGYTF. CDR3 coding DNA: TGCGCCAGCAGCCAAGACCAGACAGGGTTGGGCTACACCTTC.

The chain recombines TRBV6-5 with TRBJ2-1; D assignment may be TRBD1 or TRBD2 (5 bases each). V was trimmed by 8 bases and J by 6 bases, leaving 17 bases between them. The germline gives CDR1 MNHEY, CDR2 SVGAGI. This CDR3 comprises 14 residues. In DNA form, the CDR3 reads TGTGCCAGCTACTCCGGGACCAGAGGCAATGAGCAGTTCTTC. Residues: CASYSGTRGNEQFF.

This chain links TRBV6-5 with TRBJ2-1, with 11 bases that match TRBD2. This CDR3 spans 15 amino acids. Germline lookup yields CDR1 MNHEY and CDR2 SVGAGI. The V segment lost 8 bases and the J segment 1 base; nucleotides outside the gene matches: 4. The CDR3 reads CASGASGRSYNEQFF. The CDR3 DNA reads TGTGCCAGCGGGGCTAGCGGGAGGTCCTACAATGAGCAGTTCTTC.